This T cell receptor (beta chain) derives from a study of OX40 agonist ivuxolimab in advanced cancers. Looking at the study overall: The study enrolled dose-escalation patients with hepatocellular carcinoma, melanoma, renal cell or head and neck cancer. Aged about 23 to 80 with a mean of 60 years, they were around 85% male.

Germline CDR1 SGHRS, CDR2 YFSETQ. The ends were cut back, 7 bases at V and 13 bases at J, with 14 bases in the middle. The CDR3 covers 10 residues. TCRdb's copy holds only in-frame clones and misses some; the assay was immunoSEQ multiplex PCR. The sample yields roughly 72,000 clones, 90% to 95% seen once. The V gene is TRBV5-1, the J gene TRBJ1-2; a possible D gene is TRBD1 (6 bases). The sequences come from CD4+ or CD8+ T cells sorted from blood, collected in a trial of the OX40 agonist ivuxolimab. The sequence derives from an adult with an advanced solid tumor such as melanoma, head and neck, liver or kidney cancer. The CDR3 DNA reads as TGCGCCAGCCCGGGAGGGGGTGGCACCTTC. Amino acids: CASPGGGGTF.